A selection of T cell receptor beta chains follows, all from one sample in a study of PD-L1 blockade in urothelial cancer. The protocol was immunoSEQ multiplex PCR, while the TCRdb copy is restricted to in-frame clones and leaves out a portion. The sample includes 66,000 or so clones, 88% of them seen just once. Here the sequenced sample was PBMCs, taken around atezolizumab (anti-PD-L1) treatment. All receptors derive from a man in his fifties or sixties with urothelial cancer. CDR3s include the opening cysteine and the closing phenylalanine or tryptophan. Each record gives: V gene, J gene, D gene, clone size, CDR3 protein, CDR3 DNA. A D gene is named only where the DNA matches it firmly. Expanded clones get a size class; other rows say once, few or many, or leave the size out.

TRBV10-3	TRBJ1-5	-	few	CAISAGETNQPQHF	TGTGCCATCAGTGCGGGGGAGACCAATCAGCCCCAGCATTTT
TRBV5-1	TRBJ1-1	-	-	CASSLWGRMNTEAFF	TGCGCCAGCAGCTTGTGGGGGCGGATGAACACTGAAGCTTTCTTT
TRBV6-5	TRBJ2-4	TRBD1	once	CASGDRGYIQYF	TGTGCCAGCGGGGACAGGGGATACATTCAGTACTTC
TRBV21-1	TRBJ1-4	-	-	CADGRQGNSTNEKLFF	TGTGCGGACGGGAGGCAGGGCAATTCAACTAATGAAAAACTGTTTTTT
TRBV7-8	TRBJ1-1	-	once	CASCRGTTTDNTEAFF	TGTGCCAGCTGTCGTGGGACTACGACTGACAACACTGAAGCTTTCTTT
TRBV5-4	TRBJ1-1	-	-	CASSFRTEVNTEAFF	TGTGCCAGCAGCTTTCGGACAGAAGTTAACACTGAAGCTTTCTTT
TRBV2	TRBJ2-7	-	-	CASSVYYYEQYF	TGTGCCAGCAGCGTCTACTACTACGAGCAGTACTTC
TRBV5-1	TRBJ2-3	TRBD2	-	CASSWGTSWSTDTQYF	TGCGCCAGCAGTTGGGGGACTAGCTGGTCTACAGATACGCAGTATTTT
TRBV6-6	TRBJ1-5	-	few	CASSTPPQRRSQPQHF	TGTGCCAGCAGTACCCCCCCACAAAGGAGGAGTCAGCCCCAGCATTTT
TRBV11-3	TRBJ1-3	TRBD1	-	CASSLSWGTGGRNGNTIYF	TGTGCCAGCAGCTTATCGTGGGGTACAGGGGGCCGGAACGGAAACACCATATATTTT
TRBV28	TRBJ1-5	-	-	CASSQQDQPQHF	TGTGCCAGCAGTCAGCAGGATCAGCCCCAGCATTTT
TRBV6-1	TRBJ2-1	-	-	CASSEDRFPNNEQFF	TGTGCCAGCAGTGAAGACAGGTTTCCGAACAATGAGCAGTTCTTC
TRBV5-4	TRBJ1-2	-	-	CASSLGQKGAYGYTF	TGTGCCAGCAGCTTAGGACAGAAAGGGGCCTATGGCTACACCTTC
TRBV9	TRBJ2-5	TRBD1	once	CASSVGRTGGPRTGVVGQETQYF	TGTGCCAGCAGCGTAGGGAGGACAGGGGGCCCTCGAACGGGAGTCGTGGGCCAAGAGACCCAGTACTTC
TRBV7-9	TRBJ2-2	-	-	CASSFQGAIGTGELFF	TGTGCCAGCAGCTTCCAAGGGGCAATTGGCACCGGGGAGCTGTTTTTT
TRBV10-3	TRBJ2-1	TRBD2	-	CAISGSGGGYNEQFF	TGTGCCATCAGTGGCAGCGGGGGGGGCTACAATGAGCAGTTCTTC
TRBV9	TRBJ2-1	-	-	CASSWNQGEQFF	TGTGCCAGCTCCTGGAATCAGGGTGAGCAGTTCTTC
TRBV5-1	TRBJ1-6	TRBD1	-	CASSYGTGGLSPLHF	TGCGCCAGCAGCTATGGGACAGGGGGTTTATCACCCCTCCACTTT
TRBV14	TRBJ1-1	TRBD1	-	CASSQVWYRGDRGMNTEAFF	TGTGCCAGCAGCCAAGTTTGGTATAGGGGGGACAGGGGAATGAACACTGAAGCTTTCTTT
TRBV19	TRBJ1-2	-	-	CASSIEGSRNYGYTF	TGTGCCAGTAGTATTGAGGGAAGCCGGAACTATGGCTACACCTTC
TRBV28	TRBJ2-7	TRBD1	-	CASSPGGGYEQYF	TGTGCCAGCAGTCCAGGGGGTGGCTACGAGCAGTACTTC
TRBV28	TRBJ2-7	-	-	CASSWPRVHEQYF	TGTGCCAGCAGTTGGCCCAGGGTCCACGAGCAGTACTTC
TRBV5-4	TRBJ1-4	TRBD1	once	CASSDRGQGAFEKLFF	TGTGCCAGCAGCGACCGTGGACAGGGGGCTTTTGAAAAACTGTTTTTT
TRBV18	TRBJ2-5	-	-	CASSPLRGLETQYF	TGTGCCAGCTCACCGCTCCGGGGTTTAGAGACCCAGTACTTC
TRBV5-1	TRBJ2-3	TRBD2	-	CASSLGSGRALGADTQYF	TGCGCCAGCAGCTTGGGTAGCGGGAGGGCCCTCGGTGCAGATACGCAGTATTTT
TRBV28	TRBJ1-2	-	-	CASINGGAGTYGYTF	TGTGCCAGCATTAATGGGGGGGCAGGGACATATGGCTACACCTTC
TRBV6-6	TRBJ2-3	TRBD2	-	CASSYLTSGTDTQYF	TGTGCCAGCAGTTACCTGACTAGCGGGACAGATACGCAGTATTTT
TRBV7-2	TRBJ2-1	-	-	CASSFPNGLTTKFF	TGTGCCAGCAGCTTCCCGAACGGACTGACAACAAAGTTCTTC
TRBV30	TRBJ2-7	-	-	CAWSVPRSGPTREQYF	TGTGCCTGGAGTGTACCCCGCAGCGGTCCCACTCGGGAGCAGTACTTC
TRBV7-2	TRBJ2-5	TRBD2	-	CASSPLGGVLETQYF	TGTGCCAGCAGCCCCTTGGGAGGGGTTCTAGAGACCCAGTACTTC
TRBV6-5	TRBJ1-1	-	-	CASRNRDTEAFF	TGTGCCAGCAGAAACAGGGACACTGAAGCTTTCTTT
TRBV11-2	TRBJ2-1	-	-	CASSAIGGPGEQFF	TGTGCCAGCAGCGCAATCGGGGGGCCAGGTGAGCAGTTCTTC
TRBV27	TRBJ1-2	TRBD1	-	CASSPPGQTIGYTF	TGTGCCAGCAGTCCTCCGGGACAGACTATTGGCTACACCTTC
TRBV19	TRBJ2-5	-	-	CASSIFGRGETQYF	TGTGCCAGTAGTATCTTCGGGCGGGGAGAGACCCAGTACTTC
TRBV7-9	TRBJ1-3	-	once	CASSRATENTIYF	TGTGCCAGCAGCCGCGCGACTGAAAACACCATATATTTT
TRBV4-1	TRBJ2-1	TRBD2	-	CASSLTGGRANEQFF	TGCGCCAGCAGCCTAACTGGCGGGAGGGCCAATGAGCAGTTCTTC
TRBV5-1	TRBJ1-4	-	-	CASSAGLSEEKLFF	TGCGCCAGCAGCGCAGGACTGTCAGAAGAAAAACTGTTTTTT
TRBV5-6	TRBJ2-1	TRBD2	few	CASSDLAGGRRYEQFF	TGTGCCAGCAGCGATTTAGCGGGGGGGCGGAGATATGAGCAGTTCTTC
TRBV2	TRBJ1-3	TRBD1	-	CASKPDRDRVFGNTIYF	TGTGCCAGCAAGCCTGATAGGGACAGGGTATTTGGAAACACCATATATTTT
TRBV2	TRBJ2-5	-	once	CASSGPGGETQYF	TGTGCCAGCAGTGGGCCCGGCGGGGAGACCCAGTACTTC
TRBV30	TRBJ2-5	TRBD2	-	CAWSIGLAGGLETQYF	TGTGCCTGGAGTATAGGACTAGCGGGGGGGCTGGAGACCCAGTACTTC
TRBV19	TRBJ2-2	-	-	CATSRPQELFF	TGTGCCACCTCTAGGCCGCAGGAGCTGTTTTTT
TRBV2	TRBJ2-5	TRBD2	-	CASSDDIAGGQETQYF	TGTGCCAGCAGCGATGACATAGCGGGAGGACAAGAGACCCAGTACTTC
TRBV9	TRBJ2-2	TRBD2	-	CASSGARMVAGGNTGELFF	TGTGCCAGCTCTGGAGCCCGCATGGTAGCGGGGGGGAACACCGGGGAGCTGTTTTTT
TRBV28	TRBJ2-7	TRBD1	-	CASSRGGQGAYEQYF	TGTGCCAGCAGCCGTGGGGGACAGGGGGCTTACGAGCAGTACTTC
TRBV5-4	TRBJ1-2	-	few	CASSWGGGGYTF	TGTGCCAGCAGCTGGGGGGGAGGTGGCTACACCTTC
TRBV4-2	TRBJ1-1	TRBD1	-	CASSLTGETEAFF	TGTGCCAGCAGTCTGACAGGGGAGACTGAAGCTTTCTTT
TRBV27	TRBJ2-3	-	-	CASSPLDILTQYF	TGTGCCAGCAGTCCCCTGGACATTTTAACGCAGTATTTT
TRBV7-9	TRBJ2-4	TRBD1	-	CASSLLRQGLAKNIQYF	TGTGCCAGCAGCTTATTGAGACAGGGGCTAGCCAAAAACATTCAGTACTTC
TRBV27	TRBJ2-7	TRBD2	-	CASSISGISTYEQYF	TGTGCCAGCAGCATTAGCGGGATTTCCACCTACGAGCAGTACTTC
TRBV5-4	TRBJ2-4	-	once	CASAEIAKNIQYF	TGTGCCAGCGCTGAGATAGCCAAAAACATTCAGTACTTC
TRBV7-9	TRBJ1-1	TRBD1	-	CVSTLGQALRGTEAFF	TGTGTCAGCACCCTCGGACAGGCCCTCCGGGGCACTGAAGCTTTCTTT
TRBV5-5	TRBJ1-1	-	once	CASSLLVMNTEAFF	TGTGCCAGCAGCTTGTTAGTTATGAACACTGAAGCTTTCTTT
TRBV28	TRBJ1-2	-	-	CASSLERGLGYTF	TGTGCCAGCAGTTTAGAACGTGGGCTTGGCTACACCTTC
TRBV9	TRBJ2-7	TRBD2	few	CASSAGGTSYEQYF	TGTGCCAGCAGCGCGGGGGGGACGAGCTACGAGCAGTACTTC
TRBV18	TRBJ1-1	TRBD1	-	CASSPLQGEAFF	TGTGCCAGCTCACCACTACAGGGGGAAGCTTTCTTT
TRBV11-2	TRBJ1-2	-	-	CASSLLQVGILYGYTF	TGTGCCAGCAGCTTATTACAGGTCGGCATCTTATATGGCTACACCTTC
TRBV25-1	TRBJ1-4	-	-	CASRQTSNEKLFF	TGTGCCAGCAGACAGACGAGTAACGAAAAACTGTTTTTT
TRBV7-9	TRBJ2-7	-	-	CASSSGISYEQYF	TGTGCCAGCAGCTCGGGGATCTCCTACGAGCAGTACTTC